This record covers a single T cell receptor beta chain. Its target is not known. PCR primers comprised 60 Vbeta and 13 Jbeta primers. Profiled with immunoSEQ multiplex PCR; TCRdb holds only in-frame clones, not every one. The table shows 95,000 to 150,000 clones, with roughly 74% occurring only once. The entry originates in a study of cytomegalovirus exposure and HLA in healthy donors. Study-wide results and limits: Indistinguishable V segments such as TRBV6-2 and TRBV6-3 were excluded. The study carried out a later analysis of TCR beta sequences. It associated under 20,000 of them with specific HLA alleles at a false discovery rate of 0.05. In a later analysis, compared with equally common non-associated chains, HLA-associated beta chains were more expanded.

With 5 bases clipped from V and 4 bases from J, the junction kept 6 bases outside the gene matches. Germline loops: CDR1 SGHTA, CDR2 FQGNSA. CDR3 length: 15 residues. The V gene is TRBV7-2, the J gene TRBJ2-3, with TRBD2 identical over 10 bases. This receptor was identified in a woman aged 45-65 years in good health and CMV-seropositive. The sample consisted of PBMCs. CDR3 sequence (DNA): TGTGCCAGCAGCCCAGCGGGGGGGCTCGCAGATACGCAGTATTTT. It yields the protein CASSPAGGLADTQYF.